The entry below gives a single T cell receptor beta chain sequence along with its context. What this receptor recognizes is not known. No base-level quality is on record; no much larger clone is a single base apart. From the cysteine up to the phenylalanine, the CDR3 has a length of 14 residues. Kept here is only the CDR3 DNA, which spans 42 bases and is read in frame from base 1. The germline V gene (reference sequence) provides CDR1 SEHNR and CDR2 FQNEAQ. Trimming at the junction amounts to 2 bases on V and 4 bases on J, and the germline ends lie 8 bases apart. The CDR3 regions of human TCRbeta chains were subjected to immunosequencing. The original methods were these. TCRs in the repertoires were matched against a reference library of SARS-CoV-2-specific TCRs that had been generated with the MIRA antigen-specificity platform. Breadth was defined as the fraction of unique TCRs that were SARS-CoV-2-associated, and depth was defined as the fraction of total T cells that were SARS-CoV-2-associated. Using the MIRA data, each spike-specific TCR was assigned both to the spike region to which the TCR was reactive and to a CD4 or CD8 class. Log10-transformed breadth and depth values were compared by one-way ANOVA with Sidak's multiple comparisons tests. Drawn from immuneACCESS, this table holds only the in-frame rearrangements with V and J called that TCRdb kept. Clones are partly lost; checked studies trace under half to an unresolved V gene and leave the rest unexplained. That table furnishes V, J and clone size, whereas the DNA furnished D and trimming. The sample table lists approximately 49,000 clones, more than 60% of them with a count of one. The ten most abundant clones make up approximately 22% of the sample.

Taken with the paper, the label for time point translates to: baseline before first vaccination. This sample's treatment or condition label indicates: meningococcal conjugate vaccine given as trial control. Samples from vaccinated people were obtained from the UK trials COV001 and COV002, which included a single-blind randomized controlled phase 2/3 trial of AZD1222 (ChAdOx1 nCoV-19) in healthy adults. Trial participant PBMC samples were collected at day 0 and day 28 after the second dose for TCRbeta chain sequencing. This sample stems from a study of T cell responses to AZD1222 COVID-19 vaccine (dated by TCRdb to about 2021). Background for the entire study: TCR sequencing covered fewer than 250 trial participants: roughly 200 given two doses of AZD1222 and 26 given two doses of MenACWY control vaccine. Enrollment into the trials was organized by age into subgroups of 18-55, 56-69 and 70-plus years, and those subgroups contained about 160, 30 and 59 TCR-sequenced participants, respectively.

Beyond this particular receptor, the publication reports: Participants were mostly white British and included more females than males, and it was suggested by the authors that clonal diversity may have been underestimated. After two AZD1222 doses, spike-specific TCR breadth and depth were significantly higher than at day 0 and than in MenACWY recipients. Conclusions about previously exposed vaccinees are limited because only five to seven AZD1222 recipients were SARS-CoV-2 seropositive at baseline. The 56-69-year group was small, and its depth increase did not reach significance, likely because of low power. Because no samples from the day 14 peak response were available, repertoires could be characterized only after the peak T cell response. Reportedly, close to half of the unique spike-specific TCRs recognized epitopes lying outside the regions that are mutated in the B.1.351 and B.1.1.7 variants. The whole spike protein was spanned by vaccine-associated CD4 TCRs, and dominant responses were seen in regions 160-218 and 743-854.

Sequences were derived from peripheral blood, sampled on day 0 of MenACWY control vaccination. The chain links TRBV7-9 with TRBJ1-4; D gene: possibly TRBD1, on 5 matching bases. The sequence came from an adult in good health. CDR3 reads: CASSLLGVNEKLFF. The DNA is TGTGCCAGCAGCTTACTGGGGGTTAATGAAAAACTGTTTTTT. The variable domain in full, with residues beyond the CDR3 obtained from the reference TRBV7-9 and TRBJ1-4 genes, is DTGVSQNPRHKITKRGQNVTFRCDPISEHNRLYWYRQTLGQGPEFLTYFQNEAQLEKSRLLSDRFSAERPKGSFSTLEIQRTEQGDSAMYLCASSLLGVNEKLFFGSGTQLSVL.